This T cell receptor beta chain was profiled in a study of T cell changes during pregnancy in multiple sclerosis. The germline V gene encodes CDR1 MGHDK and CDR2 SYGVNS. The V and J ends lost 2 bases and 7 bases respectively, with 12 bases between them. The length of the CDR3 is 15 residues. Profiled with immunoSEQ multiplex PCR; TCRdb holds only in-frame clones, not every one. The table includes about 100,000 clones, about 90% detected once. The chain is built from TRBV25-1 and TRBJ1-6, with D possibly TRBD1 on 5 matching bases. The source of this sequence is a female donor with multiple sclerosis, enrolled in a pregnancy study. The sequencing here drew on peripheral blood, taken after pregnancy. For the CDR3, the DNA is TGTGCCAGCAGTGAAAAGGGGTTTCGGAATTCACCCCTCCACTTT. Encoded protein: CASSEKGFRNSPLHF.